Following are 32 T cell receptor beta chains from one sample sequenced in a study of cytomegalovirus exposure and HLA in healthy donors. The PCR was carried out with 60 Vbeta primers and 13 Jbeta primers. Assay: immunoSEQ multiplex PCR; the TCRdb copy retains only in-frame clones and omits some. The repertoire includes 130,000 to 150,000 clones, roughly 75% of them detected once, and about 2.2% sits in the top ten. Sequenced: PBMCs. These receptors were obtained from a man aged 25-45 years in good health and CMV-seronegative.

This chain links TRBV5-4 with TRBJ1-2, with a tentative D call TRBD1 (5 bases). Germline CDR1 is SGHNT and CDR2 is YYREEE (reference sequence). V was clipped by 1 base and J by 3 bases, with 10 bases between them. There are 14 residues in the CDR3. CDR3 in amino acids: CASSLSGAYYGYTF. CDR3 DNA: TGTGCCAGCAGCTTGAGTGGGGCTTACTATGGCTACACCTTC.

This chain joins TRBV7-9 and TRBJ2-3; D not resolved. Trimming took off 6 bases at V and 6 bases at J, with 7 bases between the two ends. Per germline, CDR1 SEHNR and CDR2 FQNEAQ (reference sequence). CDR3 length: 11 amino acids. The CDR3 DNA reads TGTGCCAGCAGTTACTCGGATACGCAGTATTTT. This gives the protein CASSYSDTQYF.

The chain links TRBV27 to TRBJ2-7; TRBD2 matches 13 bases. J was trimmed by 6 bases and V by 7 bases; bases with no gene match: 9. Germline V lookup: CDR1 MNHEY, CDR2 SMNVEV (reference sequence). The CDR3 runs to 15 residues. CDR3 loop: CASKGLAGPLGEQYF. CDR3 nucleotide sequence: TGTGCCAGCAAGGGACTAGCGGGACCCCTTGGCGAGCAGTACTTC.

The CDR3 coding sequence is TGTGCCAGCAGTTTATGGGGGACAGGGGGAGGAGGTAATGAAAAACTGTTTTTT. It encodes CASSLWGTGGGGNEKLFF. The chain couples TRBV27 to TRBJ1-4; 11 bases line up with TRBD1. Germline values: CDR1 MNHEY, CDR2 SMNVEV (reference sequence). J gave up 4 bases and V 1 base, and 8 bases lay outside the gene matches. The CDR3 length is 18 residues.

The chain has TRBV7-9 and TRBJ1-2; 8 bases line up with TRBD1. V dropped 5 bases and J dropped 8; count of bases not matched to a gene: 7. Germline V lookup: CDR1 SEHNR, CDR2 FQNEAQ (reference sequence). The CDR3 sequence is 13 residues long. DNA of the CDR3: TGTGCCAGCAGCCAGGGGGCGTCGGGAGGCTACACCTTC. Residues: CASSQGASGGYTF.

The chain's CDR3 is CASSYGGGGETQYF. The CDR3 coding sequence is TGTGCCAGCAGTTATGGAGGGGGGGGAGAGACCCAGTACTTC. This chain joins TRBV6-5 and TRBJ2-5; maybe TRBD2 (7 bases). The CDR3 contains 14 residues. V was clipped by 3 bases and J by 4 bases, with 12 bases between them. From germline, CDR1 is MNHEY and CDR2 SVGAGI.

This clone came up once. This rearrangement joins TRBV5-1 to TRBJ1-2, with 7 positions matching TRBD1. Trimming removed 5 bases from V and 3 bases from J; junction bases left unmatched: 10. The germline gives CDR1 SGHRS, CDR2 YFSETQ. CDR3 length: 15 residues. CDR3 loop: CASRPGTAGYYGYTF. In DNA form, the CDR3 reads TGCGCCAGCAGGCCCGGGACAGCGGGCTACTATGGCTACACCTTC.

The genes are TRBV14 and TRBJ2-5, with D unclear. V lost 4 bases and J lost 5, with 38 bases in between. The germline gives CDR1 SGHDN, CDR2 FVKESK. The CDR3 is 22 residues long. CDR3 in amino acids: CASSPNPLEAGPPRTYGETQYF. The CDR3 nucleotides are TGTGCCAGCAGCCCGAATCCTCTCGAGGCTGGCCCCCCTCGCACCTACGGGGAGACCCAGTACTTC.

This clone was counted a single time. The CDR3 nucleotides are TGTGCCAGCCAACGGACTAGTGGGGAGACCCAGTACTTC. It codes for CASQRTSGETQYF. The chain carries TRBV27 and TRBJ2-5; 7 positions match TRBD2. The germline CDR1 and CDR2 sequences are MNHEY and SMNVEV (reference sequence). The V segment lost 8 bases and the J segment 5 bases; nucleotides outside the gene matches: 8. This CDR3 has 13 amino acids.

The chain is built from TRBV4-1 and TRBJ2-3; 8 positions agree with TRBD2. Unmatched junction bases numbered 13, after V lost 5 bases and J lost 3 bases. The CDR3 has 17 amino acids. The germline CDR1 and CDR2 sequences are MGHRA and YSYEKL. CDR3 in amino acids: CASSLQASGSPTDTQYF. DNA for the CDR3: TGCGCCAGCAGCTTACAAGCAAGCGGGAGCCCGACAGATACGCAGTATTTT.

This sequence joins TRBV6-5 and TRBJ2-7; TRBD1 is a possible D gene (5 bases). With 2 bases removed from V and 3 bases from J, the gap between germline ends came to 11 bases. CDR1 is MNHEY and CDR2 is SVGAGI in the germline V gene. The CDR3 runs to 14 residues. The CDR3 loop reads CASSYAPQGYEQYF. The CDR3 DNA sequence: TGTGCCAGCAGTTACGCACCTCAGGGCTACGAGCAGTACTTC.

The chain carries TRBV28 and TRBJ1-1; weak D call: TRBD1 (6 bases). This CDR3 spans 12 amino acids. Germline V lookup: CDR1 MDHEN, CDR2 SYDVKM. The ends were cut back, 8 bases at V and 6 bases at J, with 13 bases in the middle. The CDR3 region is CASANRVSEAFF. In DNA, the CDR3 is TGTGCCAGCGCTAACAGGGTGTCTGAAGCTTTCTTT.

The chain is built from TRBV28 and TRBJ2-7, with unresolved D. Germline loops: CDR1 MDHEN, CDR2 SYDVKM. There are 13 residues in the CDR3. Between the trimmed V and J ends, which lost 5 bases and 2 bases, there was a span of 10 bases. CDR3 residues: CASSKTPTYEQYF. The CDR3 region has the DNA TGTGCCAGCAGTAAGACACCAACCTACGAGCAGTACTTC.

This clone was picked up one time. J is TRBJ1-5 and V is TRBV6-1; D not certain. CDR3 length: 13 amino acids. The germline V gene encodes CDR1 MNHNS and CDR2 SASEGT. Trimming cost V 2 bases and J 3 bases, with 5 bases left between them. For the CDR3, the DNA is TGTGCCAGCAGTGAACTCTTCAATCAGCCCCAGCATTTT. This codes for CASSELFNQPQHF.

V is TRBV5-8 and J is TRBJ2-5; TRBD1 aligns across 7 bases. V gave up 0 bases and J gave up 2 bases; unmatched junction bases: 7. This CDR3 spans 16 amino acids. Germline values: CDR1 SGHTS, CDR2 YDEGEE. The CDR3 here is CASSLGDRGFQETQYF. CDR3 DNA: TGTGCCAGCAGCTTGGGGGACAGAGGGTTTCAAGAGACCCAGTACTTC.

CDR3 bases: TGTGCCAGCAGTGAAGGAGGGAGGTCCAGTCACAGCTCCTACAATGAGCAGTTCTTC. Amino acid sequence: CASSEGGRSSHSSYNEQFF. The rearrangement joins TRBV2 to TRBJ2-1; a weak D match, TRBD2 (6 bases). The V end lost 1 base, the J end lost 0 bases, and 19 bases lay between the germline ends. Germline CDR1 is SNHLY and CDR2 is FYNNEI. The CDR3 spans 19 residues.

The rearrangement joins TRBV6-5 to TRBJ1-1; D gene unclear. The CDR3 runs 16 residues. Germline CDR1 reads MNHEY; CDR2 reads SVGAGI. V lost 4 bases and J 1 base, leaving 16 bases between the germline ends. The CDR3 loop is CASSSHRSSPNTEAFF. In nucleotides, the CDR3 is TGTGCCAGCAGTTCCCACCGGTCCTCTCCGAACACTGAAGCTTTCTTT.

This sequence joins TRBV19 and TRBJ1-2; D possibly corresponds to TRBD1 (5 bases). Germline CDR1 is LNHDA and CDR2 is SQIVND (reference sequence). This CDR3 spans 14 amino acids. V was clipped by 8 bases and J by 6 bases, with 19 bases between them. The CDR3 reads CASGLARGGDGYTF. The DNA of the CDR3 is TGTGCCAGTGGACTGGCGAGGGGAGGAGATGGCTACACCTTC.

The chain carries TRBV7-9 and TRBJ2-5; D perhaps matches TRBD1 (6 bases). Trimming took 1 base from V and 1 from J, leaving 16 bases between them. Germline-derived CDR1 and CDR2 are SEHNR and FQNEAQ (reference sequence). This CDR3 comprises 17 residues. CDR3 DNA sequence: TGTGCCAGCAGCTTAGTAGGGCTAGGGACACTCCAAGAGACCCAGTACTTC. It specifies CASSLVGLGTLQETQYF.

This clone came up once. CDR3 loop: CASSFQGDYGYTF. The CDR3 DNA is TGTGCCAGCAGTTTTCAGGGGGACTATGGCTACACCTTC. The chain is built from TRBV6-5 and TRBJ1-2; 7 nucleotides match TRBD1. V dropped 4 bases and J dropped 3; count of bases not matched to a gene: 2. The germline gives CDR1 MNHEY, CDR2 SVGAGI. The CDR3 length is 13 residues.

The V gene is TRBV9, the J gene TRBJ1-4; perhaps TRBD1 as D (6 bases). Trimming shortened V by 1 base and J by 0 bases, and 13 bases separated the two germline ends. The germline V gene has CDR1 SGDLS and CDR2 YYNGEE. The CDR3 sequence is 17 residues long. The CDR3 nucleotides read TGTGCCAGCAGCGTATATGGGGGCGGAGCAACTAATGAAAAACTGTTTTTT. Its protein is CASSVYGGGATNEKLFF.

This clone has just a few counts. The CDR3 reads CASSQTTGAGANVLTF. CDR3 in DNA: TGTGCCAGCAGCCAGACGACAGGGGCCGGGGCCAACGTCCTGACTTTC. This sequence joins TRBV7-9 and TRBJ2-6; 8 positions match TRBD1. The CDR3 is 16 residues long. V dropped 5 bases and J dropped 4; count of bases not matched to a gene: 7. Germline CDR1 is SEHNR and CDR2 is FQNEAQ (reference sequence).

This clone has only one observation. The genes are TRBV2 and TRBJ2-5, with 8 positions matching TRBD2. The CDR3 length is 14 residues. The ends lost 3 bases at V and 5 bases at J; junction bases unmatched: 5. CDR1 is SNHLY and CDR2 is FYNNEI in the germline V gene. CDR3 nucleotides: TGTGCCAGCAGTGATTTCCGGGAGGGGGAGACCCAGTACTTC. It yields the protein CASSDFREGETQYF.

In its sample, this clone was seen once. V is TRBV5-1 and J is TRBJ2-5; the match to TRBD1 covers 10 bases. The J call may be incorrect, as the DNA end agrees better with TRBJ2-7. Germline CDR1 is SGHRS and CDR2 is YFSETQ. CDR3 length equals 14 residues. The CDR3: CASSFGTGDYEQYF. In DNA, the CDR3 is TGCGCCAGCAGCTTCGGGACAGGGGACTACGAGCAGTACTTC.

The V and J genes are TRBV29-1 and TRBJ2-5; D is unresolved. V was pared by 1 base and J by 3 bases, with 12 bases between. This CDR3 has 14 amino acids. Germline CDR1 and CDR2: SQVTM and ANQGSEA. CDR3 DNA: TGCAGCGTTGAAGCCCGGGTGGCCAAAGAGACCCAGTACTTC. It is translated as CSVEARVAKETQYF.

This chain connects TRBV5-4 to TRBJ2-1; tentatively, D is TRBD2 (5 bases). The CDR3 consists of 16 residues. Germline V CDR1 and CDR2: SGHNT, YYREEE (reference sequence). With 1 base removed from V and 0 bases from J, the gap between germline ends came to 11 bases. CDR3 loop: CASSLLAYSSYNEQFF. Here the CDR3 DNA reads TGTGCCAGCAGCTTGTTAGCGTATAGCTCCTACAATGAGCAGTTCTTC.

The rearrangement links TRBV18 to TRBJ2-3; 10 bases agree with TRBD2. CDR3 length: 16 amino acids. The germline CDR1 and CDR2 sequences are KGHSH and LQKENI. V shed 4 bases, J shed 1 base, and the junction held 5 bases outside the gene matches. CDR3 nucleotide sequence: TGTGCCAGCTCACTACGGACTAGCGGAGGCACAGATACGCAGTATTTT. It specifies CASSLRTSGGTDTQYF.

The gene calls are TRBV2 and TRBJ1-5; TRBD1 aligns across 8 bases. V lost 2 bases, J lost 7 bases, and 13 bases stayed unmatched. The germline CDR1 and CDR2 sequences are SNHLY and FYNNEI. This CDR3 spans 17 amino acids. DNA for the CDR3: TGTGCCAGCAGTGAAAAAGCGGACAGGGCTCTTGGGCAGCCCCAGCATTTT. This translates into CASSEKADRALGQPQHF.

The J gene is TRBJ2-2, the V gene TRBV4-1, with 8 positions matching TRBD2. The ends lost 4 bases at V and 4 bases at J; junction bases unmatched: 17. This CDR3 contains 19 residues. The V gene's germline CDR1 is MGHRA and CDR2 YSYEKL. The CDR3 region is CASSPGGARRRSGTGELFF. Here the CDR3 DNA reads TGCGCCAGCAGCCCGGGGGGGGCCAGAAGGAGAAGTGGCACCGGGGAGCTGTTTTTT.

The rearrangement uses TRBV5-1 and TRBJ2-1; 12 bases agree with TRBD2. The germline V gene has CDR1 SGHRS and CDR2 YFSETQ. The V and J ends lost 2 bases and 6 bases, in that order; junction bases with no gene match: 3. The CDR3 loop spans 15 amino acids. CDR3 nucleotide sequence: TGCGCCAGCAGCTTTCTAGCGGGGGGGGGCAATGAGCAGTTCTTC. Protein product: CASSFLAGGGNEQFF.

The rearrangement uses TRBV25-1 and TRBJ2-2; the match to TRBD1 covers 7 bases. The germline CDR1 and CDR2 sequences are MGHDK and SYGVNS. The ends lost 7 bases at V and 1 base at J; junction bases unmatched: 9. This CDR3 has 16 amino acids. The CDR3 spells CASTTTGVLNTGELFF. CDR3 sequence (DNA): TGTGCCAGCACTACAACAGGGGTTTTGAACACCGGGGAGCTGTTTTTT. The whole variable domain, remainder taken from reference TRBV25-1 and TRBJ2-2, is EADIYQTPRYLVIGTGKKITLECSQTMGHDKMYWYQQDPGMELHLIHYSYGVNSTEKGDLSSESTVSRIRTEHFPLTLESARPSHTSQYLCASTTTGVLNTGELFFGEGSRLTVL.

J is TRBJ2-2 and V is TRBV28; a possible D gene is TRBD1 (5 bases). Germline V gene data show CDR1 as MDHEN and CDR2 as SYDVKM. This CDR3 has 15 amino acids. The V and J ends lost 3 bases and 9 bases respectively, with 17 bases between them. The CDR3 region has the DNA TGTGCCAGCAGTTTTCAAGGCAGGGAATTAAGGGAGCTGTTTTTT. It translates to CASSFQGRELRELFF.